These 8 T cell receptor beta chains came from one sample sequenced in a study of blood T cell repertoires in COVID-19. Sequencing used immunoSEQ multiplex PCR; TCRdb keeps in-frame clones, though not all of them. The repertoire consists of 350,000 to 400,000 clones, with almost 90% occurring once and the leading ten covering 6.5% to 7%. The sample comprised peripheral blood. The receptors shown here come from a man in his late teens or twenties with active or convalescent COVID-19.

The V gene is TRBV6-6, the J gene TRBJ1-2, with a tentative D call TRBD1 (5 bases). The CDR3 has 13 residues. Germline CDR1 reads MNHNY; CDR2 reads SVGAGI (reference sequence). V lost 4 bases, J lost 4 bases, and 10 bases lay in between. Here the CDR3 DNA reads TGTGCCAGCAGTTTCGACAGTCTCTATGGCTACACCTTC. Translating gives CASSFDSLYGYTF.

The chain couples TRBV4-1 to TRBJ2-2; TRBD1 matches 8 bases. Unmatched junction bases numbered 8, after V lost 4 bases and J lost 1 base. CDR3 length: 17 amino acids. CDR1 is MGHRA, CDR2 YSYEKL, per germline. The CDR3 DNA is TGCGCCAGCAGCCCAACTCGGACAGGGTTGAACACCGGGGAGCTGTTTTTT. It encodes CASSPTRTGLNTGELFF.

The V and J genes are TRBV7-3 and TRBJ2-7; D possibly corresponds to TRBD1 (6 bases). The CDR3 consists of 14 residues. V dropped 5 bases and J dropped 5 bases, with 16 bases sitting between them. CDR1 is SGHTA, CDR2 FQGTGA, per germline. CDR3 nucleotide sequence: TGTGCCAGCAGCCCAACTTCGGACAGCCACGAGCAGTACTTC. Its protein is CASSPTSDSHEQYF.

V usage is TRBV30 and J usage is TRBJ2-1; possible D gene TRBD1, 6 bases. Looked up from germline, CDR1 is GTSNPN and CDR2 is SVGIG (reference sequence). V gave up 3 bases and J gave up 1 base, with 10 bases separating them. This CDR3 has 14 residues. The CDR3 DNA sequence: TGTGCCTGGAGAGTAGGGGGTTCCTACAATGAGCAGTTCTTC. Protein product: CAWRVGGSYNEQFF.

The chain has TRBV29-1 and TRBJ1-3; 9 positions match TRBD1. V was pared by 7 bases and J by 7 bases, with 5 bases of the junction left unmatched. Germline CDR1 SQVTM, CDR2 ANQGSEA. The CDR3 sequence is 12 residues long. The CDR3 region is CSGGTGKNTIYF. In DNA, the CDR3 is TGCAGCGGGGGGACAGGGAAGAACACCATATATTTT.

V and J are TRBV6-6 and TRBJ1-4; the D gene is possibly TRBD1 (6 bases). The V end was cut by 6 bases, the J end by 8 bases, with 16 bases between. The CDR3 length is 14 residues. Germline CDR1 and CDR2: MNHNY and SVGAGI (reference sequence). The CDR3: CASRLQGGGEKLFF. The CDR3, as DNA: TGTGCCAGCAGGCTACAGGGAGGGGGAGAAAAACTGTTTTTT.

The rearrangement joins TRBV19 to TRBJ2-7; perhaps TRBD2 as D (5 bases). Germline V gene sequence: CDR1 LNHDA, CDR2 SQIVND (reference sequence). Trimming cost V 3 bases and J 0 bases, with 9 bases left between them. The CDR3 contains 14 residues. CDR3 in amino acids: CASSIGEGSYEQYF. CDR3 bases: TGTGCCAGTAGTATTGGAGAGGGCTCCTACGAGCAGTACTTC.

V is TRBV5-1 and J is TRBJ1-4; D gene unclear. With 4 bases removed from V and 0 bases from J, the gap between germline ends came to 10 bases. Germline V gene data show CDR1 as SGHRS and CDR2 as YFSETQ. The CDR3 extends over 15 amino acids. The CDR3 nucleotides read TGCGCCAGCAGCAGGAGCGGTACAACTAATGAAAAACTGTTTTTT. Translation gives CASSRSGTTNEKLFF.